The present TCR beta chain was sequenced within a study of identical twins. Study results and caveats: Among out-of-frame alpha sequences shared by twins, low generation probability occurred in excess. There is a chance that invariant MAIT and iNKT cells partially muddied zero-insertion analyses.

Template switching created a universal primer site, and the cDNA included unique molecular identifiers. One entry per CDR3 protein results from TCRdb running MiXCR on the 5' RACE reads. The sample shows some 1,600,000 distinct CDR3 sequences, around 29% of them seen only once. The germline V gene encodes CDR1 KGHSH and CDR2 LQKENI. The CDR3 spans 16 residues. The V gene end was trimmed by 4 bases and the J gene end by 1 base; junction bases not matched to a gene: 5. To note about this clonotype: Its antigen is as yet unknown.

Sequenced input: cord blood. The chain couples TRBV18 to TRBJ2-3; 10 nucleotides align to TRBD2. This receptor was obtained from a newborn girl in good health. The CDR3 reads CASSLLAGERTDTQYF. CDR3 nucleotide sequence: TGTGCCAGCTCACTGCTAGCGGGGGAACGCACAGATACGCAGTATTTT.